One sample yielded the 14 T cell receptor beta chains listed below, sequenced in a study of blood T cell repertoires in COVID-19. This table comes from immunoSEQ multiplex PCR, and its TCRdb copy is limited to in-frame clones, with some not included. The sample holds 150,000 to 200,000 clones, around 80% seen once. The sequenced material came from peripheral blood. These receptors were taken from a woman of 80 years or more with active or convalescent COVID-19.

V is TRBV6-5 and J is TRBJ2-2; 13 nucleotides line up with TRBD2. Trimming took 7 bases from V and 5 from J; bases not matched to a gene: 1. Germline CDR1 reads MNHEY; CDR2 reads SVGAGI. This CDR3 has 14 residues. CDR3 residues: CASTGLAGTGELFF. In DNA, the CDR3 is TGTGCCAGCACGGGACTAGCGGGAACCGGGGAGCTGTTTTTT.

The gene calls are TRBV4-3 and TRBJ2-7, with TRBD1 as a possible D gene (6 bases). CDR1 LGHNA and CDR2 YSLEER come from the germline V gene. Trimming shortened V by 2 bases and J by 3 bases, and 11 bases separated the two germline ends. The CDR3 covers 14 residues. The CDR3 DNA is TGCGCCAGCAGCCAATTTGGGGGCGACTACGAGCAGTACTTC. Protein product: CASSQFGGDYEQYF.

This chain joins TRBV25-1 and TRBJ1-6; 9 bases match TRBD1. Trimming removed 5 bases from V and 7 bases from J; junction bases left unmatched: 6. Germline V CDR1 and CDR2: MGHDK, SYGVNS. This CDR3 is 15 amino acids long. The CDR3 DNA reads TGTGCCAGCAGTAAGACAGGGGGGGTAAATTCACCCCTCCACTTT. This codes for CASSKTGGVNSPLHF.

The chain has TRBV4-3 and TRBJ1-4, with a possible D match to TRBD1 (6 bases). Germline loops: CDR1 LGHNA, CDR2 YSLEER. V shed 1 base and J shed 8 bases, with 23 bases lying between them. The length of the CDR3 is 18 residues. CDR3 protein: CASSQVEGAGARKEKLFF. The CDR3 DNA follows: TGCGCCAGCAGCCAAGTGGAGGGCGCGGGGGCGAGAAAAGAAAAACTGTTTTTT.

The chain couples TRBV7-2 to TRBJ1-1; D possibly corresponds to TRBD1 (5 bases). V dropped 2 bases and J dropped 0 bases, with 16 bases sitting between them. Germline V gene data show CDR1 as SGHTA and CDR2 as FQGNSA. The CDR3 extends over 17 amino acids. The CDR3 reads CASSLRGTWDLNTEAFF. The CDR3 DNA reads TGTGCCAGCAGCTTAAGGGGAACCTGGGATCTGAACACTGAAGCTTTCTTT.

This chain joins TRBV6-5 and TRBJ1-1; 8 nucleotides match TRBD1. The CDR3 has 15 amino acids. CDR1 is MNHEY and CDR2 is SVGAGI in the germline V gene. The V gene end was trimmed by 7 bases and the J gene end by 6 bases; junction bases not matched to a gene: 13. The CDR3 reads CASIRGQDRAPEAFF. For the CDR3, the DNA is TGTGCCAGCATAAGGGGACAGGACAGGGCTCCTGAAGCTTTCTTT.

The gene calls are TRBV5-1 and TRBJ2-7, with 8 nucleotides matching TRBD1. The V gene end was trimmed by 0 bases and the J gene end by 3 bases; junction bases not matched to a gene: 5. Per the germline V gene, CDR1 is SGHRS and CDR2 is YFSETQ. The CDR3 extends over 15 amino acids. CDR3 in DNA: TGCGCCAGCAGCTTGGGGTTACAGGGGGTCTACGAGCAGTACTTC. Its translation is CASSLGLQGVYEQYF.

The gene calls are TRBV12-3 or TRBV12-4 and TRBJ1-1; D gene ambiguous. The CDR3 runs 12 residues. Deletions cut 5 bases from V and 7 bases from J, with 11 bases between. The CDR3 loop is CASSVGESEAFF. The DNA for the CDR3 is TGTGCCAGCAGTGTCGGGGAGAGTGAAGCTTTCTTT.

The V call is TRBV7-8, the J call TRBJ1-1; no firm D call. CDR1 and CDR2 (germline): SGHVS, FQNEAQ. The germline V and J ends were trimmed by 5 bases and 10 bases, with 14 bases remaining between them. The CDR3 sequence is 12 residues long. In nucleotides, the CDR3 is TGTGCCAGCAGCCTGTCATTGGGGAGAGCTTTCTTT. It encodes CASSLSLGRAFF.

The chain links TRBV2 to TRBJ2-1; 9 positions match TRBD2. The CDR3 spans 16 residues. Per germline, CDR1 SNHLY and CDR2 FYNNEI. After removal of 0 bases from V and 4 bases from J, the junction contained 4 bases not matched to a gene. CDR3 sequence: CASSEAPLAGYNEQFF. The CDR3 coding sequence is TGTGCCAGCAGTGAAGCGCCGCTAGCGGGATACAATGAGCAGTTCTTC.

The CDR3 region has the DNA TGTGCCAGCTCGCCTTACTTGACAGGACAAGAGACCCAGTACTTC. Translating gives CASSPYLTGQETQYF. This chain links TRBV2 with TRBJ2-5, with a possible D match to TRBD1 (6 bases). Germline assignment: CDR1 SNHLY and CDR2 FYNNEI. The CDR3 length is 15 residues. With 8 bases removed from V and 2 bases from J, the gap between germline ends came to 18 bases.

This chain links TRBV7-2 with TRBJ2-1; D remains ambiguous. The CDR3 consists of 15 residues. V was pared by 3 bases and J by 7 bases, with 16 bases between. Looked up from germline, CDR1 is SGHTA and CDR2 is FQGNSA. In DNA, the CDR3 is TGTGCCAGCAGCTTCGATACGAGATCCTTGAATGAGCAGTTCTTC. It translates to CASSFDTRSLNEQFF.

V and J are TRBV5-6 and TRBJ1-1, with D uncertain. The CDR3 runs 14 residues. CDR1 SGHDT and CDR2 YYEEEE come from the germline V gene. Trimming took off 1 base at V and 1 base at J, with 8 bases between the two ends. The CDR3 nucleotides read TGTGCCAGCAGCTTGACCGGGTCGAACACTGAAGCTTTCTTT. Amino acid sequence: CASSLTGSNTEAFF.

The CDR3 coding sequence is TGCGCCAGCAACCCCGGCGGGACAGGGTCCAATGAGCAGTTCTTC. Translation: CASNPGGTGSNEQFF. The J gene is TRBJ2-1, the V gene TRBV10-1, with TRBD1 matching 9 bases. V trimming: 7 bases; J trimming: 6 bases; junction bases outside the gene matches: 10. The germline V gene has CDR1 WNHNN and CDR2 SYGVQD (reference sequence). The CDR3 loop spans 15 amino acids.